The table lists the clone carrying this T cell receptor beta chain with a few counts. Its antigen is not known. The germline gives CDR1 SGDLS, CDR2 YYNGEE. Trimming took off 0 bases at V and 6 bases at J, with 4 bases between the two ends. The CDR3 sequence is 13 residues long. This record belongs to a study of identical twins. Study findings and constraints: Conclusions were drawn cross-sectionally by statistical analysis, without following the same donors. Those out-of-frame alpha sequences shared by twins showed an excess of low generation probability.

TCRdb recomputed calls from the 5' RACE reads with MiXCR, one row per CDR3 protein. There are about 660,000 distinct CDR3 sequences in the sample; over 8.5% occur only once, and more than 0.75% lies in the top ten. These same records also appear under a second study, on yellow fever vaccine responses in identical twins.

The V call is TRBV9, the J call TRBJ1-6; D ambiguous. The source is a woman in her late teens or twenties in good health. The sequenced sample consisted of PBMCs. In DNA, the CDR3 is TGTGCCAGCAGCGTAGGAGGTAATTCACCCCTCCACTTT. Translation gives CASSVGGNSPLHF.